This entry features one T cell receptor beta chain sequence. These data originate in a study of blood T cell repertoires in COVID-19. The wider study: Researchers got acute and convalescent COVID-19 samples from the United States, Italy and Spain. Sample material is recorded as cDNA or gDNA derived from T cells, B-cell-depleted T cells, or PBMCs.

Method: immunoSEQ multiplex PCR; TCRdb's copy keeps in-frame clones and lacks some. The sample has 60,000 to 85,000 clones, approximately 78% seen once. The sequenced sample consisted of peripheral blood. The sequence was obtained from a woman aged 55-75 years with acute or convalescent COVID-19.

Here the CDR3 DNA reads TGTGCCAGCAGCCTCAGGGGTAGTAATGAAAAACTGTTTTTT. This codes for CASSLRGSNEKLFF. The rearrangement joins TRBV5-4 to TRBJ1-4; D is perhaps TRBD1 (6 bases). Trimming left V 4 bases short and J 4 bases short, with 11 bases between. Germline-derived CDR1 and CDR2 are SGHNT and YYREEE (reference sequence). The CDR3 spans 14 residues. The full variable domain, rest sourced from reference TRBV5-4 and TRBJ1-4, is ETGVTQSPTHLIKTRGQQVTLRCSSQSGHNTVSWYQQALGQGPQFIFQYYREEENGRGNFPPRFSGLQFPNYSSELNVNALELDDSALYLCASSLRGSNEKLFFGSGTQLSVL.